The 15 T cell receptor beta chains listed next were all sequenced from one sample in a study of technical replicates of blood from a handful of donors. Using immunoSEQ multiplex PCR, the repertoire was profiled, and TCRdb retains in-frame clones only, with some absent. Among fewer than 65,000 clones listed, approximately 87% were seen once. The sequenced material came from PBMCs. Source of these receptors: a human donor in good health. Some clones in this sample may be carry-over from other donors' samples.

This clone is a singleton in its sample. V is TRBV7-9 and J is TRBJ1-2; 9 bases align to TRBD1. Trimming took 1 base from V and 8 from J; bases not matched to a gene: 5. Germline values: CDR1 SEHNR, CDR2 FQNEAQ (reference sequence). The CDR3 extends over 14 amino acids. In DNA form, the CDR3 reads TGTGCCAGCAGCTTAGACAGGGGGCGCGGAGGCTACACCTTC. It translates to CASSLDRGRGGYTF.

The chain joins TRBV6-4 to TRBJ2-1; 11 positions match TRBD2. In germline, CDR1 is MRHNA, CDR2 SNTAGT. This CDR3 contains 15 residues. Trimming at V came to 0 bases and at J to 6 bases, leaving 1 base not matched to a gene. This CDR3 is CASSDSSGGANEQFF. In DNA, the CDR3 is TGTGCCAGCAGTGACTCTAGCGGGGGGGCCAATGAGCAGTTCTTC.

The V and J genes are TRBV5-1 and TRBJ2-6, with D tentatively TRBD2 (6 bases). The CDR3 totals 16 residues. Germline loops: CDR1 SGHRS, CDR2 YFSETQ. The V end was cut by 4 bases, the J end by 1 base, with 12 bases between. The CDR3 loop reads CASSHGAGSGANVLTF. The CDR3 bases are TGCGCCAGCAGCCATGGGGCGGGGTCTGGGGCCAACGTCCTGACTTTC.

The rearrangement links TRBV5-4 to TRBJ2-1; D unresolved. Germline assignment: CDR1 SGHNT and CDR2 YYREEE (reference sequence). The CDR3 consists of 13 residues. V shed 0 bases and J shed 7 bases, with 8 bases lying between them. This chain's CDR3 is CASSLEGRNEQFF. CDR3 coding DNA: TGTGCCAGCAGCTTGGAAGGCAGGAATGAGCAGTTCTTC. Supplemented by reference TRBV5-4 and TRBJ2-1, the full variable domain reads ETGVTQSPTHLIKTRGQQVTLRCSSQSGHNTVSWYQQALGQGPQFIFQYYREEENGRGNFPPRFSGLQFPNYSSELNVNALELDDSALYLCASSLEGRNEQFFGPGTRLTVL.

The CDR3 bases are TGCGCCAGCAGCTTGACCCTATTGTCGAACACCGGGGAGCTGTTTTTT. Translating it yields CASSLTLLSNTGELFF. V is TRBV5-1 and J is TRBJ2-2; D is unresolved. The germline gives CDR1 SGHRS, CDR2 YFSETQ. The CDR3 sequence is 16 residues long. V lost 1 base and J 0 bases, leaving 10 bases between the germline ends.

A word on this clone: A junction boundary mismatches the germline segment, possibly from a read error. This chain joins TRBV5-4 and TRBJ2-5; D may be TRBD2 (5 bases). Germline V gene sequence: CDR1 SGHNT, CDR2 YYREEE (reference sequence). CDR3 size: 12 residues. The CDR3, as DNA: TGTGCCAGCAGCTGGGAGTTAGAGGCCCAGTACTTC. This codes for CASSWELEAQYF.

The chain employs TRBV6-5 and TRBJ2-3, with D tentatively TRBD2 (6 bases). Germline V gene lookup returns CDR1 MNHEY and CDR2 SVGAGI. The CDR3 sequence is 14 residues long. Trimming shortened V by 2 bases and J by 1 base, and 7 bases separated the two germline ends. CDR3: CASSYKRGTDTQYF. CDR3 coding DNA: TGTGCCAGCAGTTACAAGCGGGGCACAGATACGCAGTATTTT.

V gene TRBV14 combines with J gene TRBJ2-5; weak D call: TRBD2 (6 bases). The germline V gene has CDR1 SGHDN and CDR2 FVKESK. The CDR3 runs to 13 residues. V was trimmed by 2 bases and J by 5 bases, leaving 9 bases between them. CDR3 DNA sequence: TGTGCCAGCAGCCAATGGGGGGTTGAGACCCAGTACTTC. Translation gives CASSQWGVETQYF. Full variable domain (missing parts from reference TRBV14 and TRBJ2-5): EAGVTQFPSHSVIEKGQTVTLRCDPISGHDNLYWYRRVMGKEIKFLLHFVKESKQDESGMPNNRFLAERTGGTYSTLKVQPAELEDSGVYFCASSQWGVETQYFGPGTRLLVL.

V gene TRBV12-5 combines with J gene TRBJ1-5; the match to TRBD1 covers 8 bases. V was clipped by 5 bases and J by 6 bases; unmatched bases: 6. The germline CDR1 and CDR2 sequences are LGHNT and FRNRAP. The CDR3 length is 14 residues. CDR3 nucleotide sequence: TGTGCTAGTGGTAAAGGACAGGGCGCTCAGCCCCAGCATTTT. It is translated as CASGKGQGAQPQHF.

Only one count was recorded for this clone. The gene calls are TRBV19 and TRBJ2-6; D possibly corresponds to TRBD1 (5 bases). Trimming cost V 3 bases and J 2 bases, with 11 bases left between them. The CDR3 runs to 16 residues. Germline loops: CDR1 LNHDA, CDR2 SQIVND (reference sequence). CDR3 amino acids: CASSISGPPGANVLTF. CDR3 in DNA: TGTGCCAGTAGTATCTCAGGGCCACCTGGGGCCAACGTCCTGACTTTC. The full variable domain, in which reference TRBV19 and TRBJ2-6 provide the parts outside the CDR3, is DGGITQSPKYLFRKEGQNVTLSCEQNLNHDAMYWYRQDPGQGLRLIYYSQIVNDFQKGDIAEGYSVSREKKESFPLTVTSAQKNPTAFYLCASSISGPPGANVLTFGAGSRLTVL.

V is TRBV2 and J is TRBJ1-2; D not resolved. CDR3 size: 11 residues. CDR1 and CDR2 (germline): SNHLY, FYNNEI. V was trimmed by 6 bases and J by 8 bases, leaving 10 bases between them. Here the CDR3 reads CASRRWAGYTF. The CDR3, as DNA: TGTGCCAGCAGACGTTGGGCCGGCTACACCTTC.

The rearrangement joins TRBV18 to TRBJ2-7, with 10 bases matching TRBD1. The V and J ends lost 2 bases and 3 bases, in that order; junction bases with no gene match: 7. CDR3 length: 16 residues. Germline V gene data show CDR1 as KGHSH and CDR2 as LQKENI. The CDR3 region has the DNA TGTGCCAGCTCACCAGTCGGGACAGGGGTGGTCTACGAGCAGTACTTC. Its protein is CASSPVGTGVVYEQYF. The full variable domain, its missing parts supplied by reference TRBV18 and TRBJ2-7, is NAGVMQNPRHLVRRRGQEARLRCSPMKGHSHVYWYRQLPEEGLKFMVYLQKENIIDESGMPKERFSAEFPKEGPSILRIQQVVRGDSAAYFCASSPVGTGVVYEQYFGPGTRLTVT.

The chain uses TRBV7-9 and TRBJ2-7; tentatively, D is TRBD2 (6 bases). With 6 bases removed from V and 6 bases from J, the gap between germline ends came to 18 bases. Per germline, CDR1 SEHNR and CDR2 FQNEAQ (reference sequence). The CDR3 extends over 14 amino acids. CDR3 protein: CASSSTRSGSEQYF. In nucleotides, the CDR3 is TGTGCCAGCAGTTCAACCCGTTCCGGGAGCGAGCAGTACTTC.

The CDR3 coding sequence is TGTGCCAGCTCACCACCGCGACAGAGCTTCTACTACGAGCAGTACTTC. It translates to CASSPPRQSFYYEQYF. The rearrangement joins TRBV18 to TRBJ2-7; TRBD1 might be the D (5 bases). Trimming took off 0 bases at V and 3 bases at J, with 15 bases between the two ends. CDR3 length: 16 amino acids. The germline CDR1 and CDR2 sequences are KGHSH and LQKENI.

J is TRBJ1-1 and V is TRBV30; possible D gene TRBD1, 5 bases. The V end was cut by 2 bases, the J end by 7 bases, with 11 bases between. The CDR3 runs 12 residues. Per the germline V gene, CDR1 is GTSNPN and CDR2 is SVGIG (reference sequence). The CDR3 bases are TGTGCCTGGAGTCTAACGACAGTTGAAGCTTTCTTT. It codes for CAWSLTTVEAFF.